This T cell receptor beta chain was documented in a study of blood T cell repertoires in COVID-19. The overall study: Sources were T cells, B-cell-depleted T cells, or PBMCs; the material itself was cDNA or gDNA.

Repertoires were generated with immunoSEQ multiplex PCR, while TCRdb's copy carries only in-frame clones and drops some. Of under 200,000 clones in the sample, around 87% were seen once. The germline V gene has CDR1 LNHDA and CDR2 SQIVND (reference sequence). The CDR3 is 13 amino acids. Trimming took off 10 bases at V and 4 bases at J, with 14 bases between the two ends. The study recruited people aged about 18 to 95 years across about two dozen US areas. The TCR comes from a woman in her fifties or sixties who had recovered from COVID-19. Sequencing was carried out using PBMCs or T cells enriched from blood (not recorded which). This sequence joins TRBV19 and TRBJ1-3; TRBD1 might be the D (6 bases). CDR3 sequence (DNA): TGTGCCACCCGGGGGGCGCAGGGAAACACCATATATTTT. Residues: CATRGAQGNTIYF.